What follows is one T cell receptor (beta chain) and its context. Antigen: not known. TCRdb's copy holds only in-frame clones and misses some; the assay was immunoSEQ multiplex PCR. The table includes under 130,000 clones, 90% to 95% detected once. This entry belongs to a study of T cell responses to AZD1222 COVID-19 vaccine. This CDR3 region has 16 residues. V was pared by 6 bases and J by 4 bases, with 10 bases of the junction left unmatched. From germline, CDR1 is MDHEN and CDR2 SYDVKM. General observations from the study: As reported, nearly half of all spike-specific TCRs target variant regions that are unmutated. Receipt of two AZD1222 doses was followed by a rise in Spike-specific TCR breadth and depth.

The V call is TRBV28, the J call TRBJ2-1; 9 bases line up with TRBD1. The specimen comprised peripheral blood, sampled on day 0 of AZD1222 vaccination. This TCR was sampled from an adult in good health. The CDR3 DNA sequence: TGTGCCAGCAGAATATCCGGGACAGGGACTTACAATGAGCAGTTCTTC. It specifies CASRISGTGTYNEQFF.